The clone carrying this TCR beta chain appeared once. Antigen unknown. The source of the sample is a study of cytotoxic CD8 clonotypes in ibrutinib-treated CLL. Background on the study: Sequenced samples delivered averages of around 250,000 productive templates and 94,082 productive rearrangements.

Assay: immunoSEQ multiplex PCR; the TCRdb copy retains only in-frame clones and omits some. The repertoire holds around 70,000 clones, 90% seen once, with 2.5% to 3.5% in the top ten. Findings and limits, study-wide: Different sampling times were used for sustained-remission and progressing patients. Clonality at baseline surpassed age-matched healthy donors and tracked circulating CD8+ T-cell counts.

This CDR3 is built from 13 residues. V shed 3 bases and J shed 8 bases, with 13 bases lying between them. Germline V gives CDR1 ENHRY, CDR2 SYGVKD. The chain links TRBV10-3 to TRBJ1-2, with unresolved D. The sequence came from a human donor with chronic lymphocytic leukemia. The specimen comprised PBMCs, sampled after 12 months of ibrutinib treatment. CDR3 loop: CAISDGDLGGYTF. CDR3 nucleotides: TGTGCCATCAGTGATGGCGACTTGGGGGGCTACACCTTC.